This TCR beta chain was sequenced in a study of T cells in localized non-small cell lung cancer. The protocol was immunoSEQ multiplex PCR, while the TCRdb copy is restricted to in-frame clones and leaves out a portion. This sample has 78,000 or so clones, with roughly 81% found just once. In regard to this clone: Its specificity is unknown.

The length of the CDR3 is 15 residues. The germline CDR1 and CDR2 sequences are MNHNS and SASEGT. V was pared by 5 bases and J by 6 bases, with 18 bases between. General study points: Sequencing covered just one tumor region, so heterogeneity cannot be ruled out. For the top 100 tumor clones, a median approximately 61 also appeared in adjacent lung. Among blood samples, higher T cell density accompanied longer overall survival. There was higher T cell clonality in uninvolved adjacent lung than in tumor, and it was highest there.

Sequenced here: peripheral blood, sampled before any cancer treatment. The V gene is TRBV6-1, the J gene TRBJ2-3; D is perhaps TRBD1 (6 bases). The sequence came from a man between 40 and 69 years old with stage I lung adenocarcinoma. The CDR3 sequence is CASSPGHLKADTQYF. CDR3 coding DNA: TGTGCCAGCAGTCCGGGACACCTTAAGGCGGATACGCAGTATTTT.